One sample yielded the 11 T cell receptor beta chains listed below, sequenced in a study of blood T cell repertoires in COVID-19. Sequencing used immunoSEQ multiplex PCR; TCRdb keeps in-frame clones, though not all of them. This repertoire shows under 300,000 clones, 70% to 90% found once; its top ten account for approximately 2%. Input material: peripheral blood. These receptors all come from a woman between 40 and 55 years old who had recovered from COVID-19.

The rearrangement joins TRBV27 to TRBJ2-7, with D maybe TRBD1 (6 bases). V was shortened by 6 bases and J by 3 bases, with 15 bases between the two germline ends. This CDR3 is 14 amino acids long. Germline CDR1 reads MNHEY; CDR2 reads SMNVEV (reference sequence). CDR3: CASSPWGPGYEQYF. The CDR3 nucleotides read TGTGCCAGCAGCCCCTGGGGGCCCGGCTACGAGCAGTACTTC.

The CDR3 reads CASSFSGVYNEQFF. As DNA, the CDR3 is TGTGCCAGCAGCTTTTCAGGGGTCTACAATGAGCAGTTCTTC. The rearrangement uses TRBV5-6 and TRBJ2-1, with a tentative D call TRBD1 (6 bases). Germline CDR1 is SGHDT and CDR2 is YYEEEE. V shed 2 bases and J shed 3 bases, with 9 bases lying between them. This CDR3 contains 14 residues. The full variable domain, in which reference TRBV5-6 and TRBJ2-1 provide the parts outside the CDR3, is DAGVTQSPTHLIKTRGQQVTLRCSPKSGHDTVSWYQQALGQGPQFIFQYYEEEERQRGNFPDRFSGHQFPNYSSELNVNALLLGDSALYLCASSFSGVYNEQFFGPGTRLTVL.

The chain uses TRBV3-1 (or the pseudogene TRBV3-2) and TRBJ2-1, with 9 bases identical to TRBD2. Germline V CDR1 and CDR2: LGHDT, YNNKEL (reference sequence). With 0 bases clipped from V and 5 bases from J, the junction kept 8 bases outside the gene matches. This CDR3 has 17 amino acids. This CDR3 is CASSQERSGGGDNEQFF. CDR3 coding DNA: TGTGCCAGCAGCCAAGAAAGGTCGGGCGGGGGGGACAATGAGCAGTTCTTC.

The chain joins TRBV18 to TRBJ1-3, with D possibly matching TRBD1 (5 bases). The CDR3 has 15 amino acids. The germline V and J ends were trimmed by 0 bases and 4 bases, with 10 bases remaining between them. Germline V gene data show CDR1 as KGHSH and CDR2 as LQKENI. As DNA, the CDR3 is TGTGCCAGCTCACCACCGTCCGGGGGAGGAAACACCATATATTTT. Its protein product is CASSPPSGGGNTIYF.

This clone turned up a few times. The rearrangement joins TRBV30 to TRBJ1-6, with TRBD1 as a possible D gene (6 bases). From germline, CDR1 is GTSNPN and CDR2 SVGIG (reference sequence). The germline V and J ends were trimmed by 3 bases and 9 bases, with 21 bases remaining between them. The CDR3 totals 16 residues. CDR3 DNA sequence: TGTGCCTGGAGCCGACCGAAACAGGGAGGGAGTTCACCCCTCCACTTT. Translating it yields CAWSRPKQGGSSPLHF.

The chain couples TRBV19 to TRBJ2-1, with D maybe TRBD2 (7 bases). The CDR3 extends over 15 amino acids. Germline CDR1 and CDR2: LNHDA and SQIVND (reference sequence). The germline V and J ends were trimmed by 2 bases and 4 bases, with 12 bases remaining between them. The CDR3 DNA sequence: TGTGCCAGTAGTATAAGGAGGGGGGGTTACAATGAGCAGTTCTTC. Protein product: CASSIRRGGYNEQFF.

This chain links TRBV6-6 with TRBJ2-4; 10 nucleotides align to TRBD1. Germline loops: CDR1 MNHNY, CDR2 SVGAGI (reference sequence). V shed 5 bases, J shed 7 bases, and the junction held 14 bases outside the gene matches. The CDR3 is 17 residues long. Written as DNA, the CDR3 is TGTGCCAGCAGTCCCGGACAGGGGGGACGGGTGAGGAACATTCAGTACTTC. As protein: CASSPGQGGRVRNIQYF.

The chain joins TRBV7-2 to TRBJ1-2, with 8 bases fitting TRBD1. The V gene's germline CDR1 is SGHTA and CDR2 FQGNSA. CDR3 length: 15 residues. Losses at the gene ends were 5 bases for V and 5 bases for J; bases not matched to a gene: 10. CDR3 region: CASSGDRGRPYGYTF. DNA of the CDR3: TGTGCCAGCAGCGGTGACAGGGGCCGCCCTTATGGCTACACCTTC.

This chain connects TRBV15 to TRBJ1-4; D unclear. From germline, CDR1 is LNHNV and CDR2 YYDKDF (reference sequence). The CDR3 consists of 15 residues. Trimming removed 5 bases at V and 3 bases at J, with 13 bases between. CDR3 protein: CATSSRVGANEKLFF. The CDR3 nucleotides read TGTGCCACCAGCTCTCGAGTGGGAGCTAATGAAAAACTGTTTTTT.

The rearrangement links TRBV4-1 to TRBJ2-1; TRBD2 matches 9 bases. The CDR3 length is 19 residues. The germline CDR1 and CDR2 sequences are MGHRA and YSYEKL. Losses at the gene ends were 4 bases for V and 0 bases for J; bases not matched to a gene: 13. The CDR3 DNA is TGCGCCAGCAGCCCTTTTTATGGCGGGAGGGCCGGCTCCTACAATGAGCAGTTCTTC. This gives the protein CASSPFYGGRAGSYNEQFF.

The chain is built from TRBV19 and TRBJ1-1; D is possibly TRBD1 (5 bases). V gave up 1 base and J gave up 3 bases, with 9 bases separating them. CDR1 and CDR2 (germline): LNHDA, SQIVND (reference sequence). The CDR3 is made up of 14 amino acids. The CDR3 sequence is CASSIVVRDTEAFF. The CDR3 bases are TGTGCCAGTAGTATAGTTGTCAGGGACACTGAAGCTTTCTTT.